This T cell receptor (beta chain) was documented in a study of blood T cell repertoires in COVID-19. Clinical history as reported by participants underpinned cohort assignment. The germline CDR1 and CDR2 sequences are KGHSH and LQKENI. The ends lost 1 base at V and 3 bases at J; junction bases unmatched: 4. This CDR3 is built from 16 residues. Using immunoSEQ multiplex PCR, the repertoire was profiled, and TCRdb retains in-frame clones only, with some absent. The sample includes a few hundred thousand clones, 85% to 90% of them seen just once. This TCR came from a woman under 30 who had recovered from COVID-19. What was sequenced was PBMCs or T cells enriched from blood (not recorded which). The chain uses TRBV18 and TRBJ2-2, with 8 bases fitting TRBD2. This CDR3 reads CASSPQIGRDTGELFF. The CDR3, as DNA: TGTGCCAGCTCACCACAAATCGGGAGGGACACCGGGGAGCTGTTTTTT.